This entry lists 27 T cell receptor beta chains sequenced from one sample in a study of preoperative IRX-2 immunotherapy in early breast cancer. Clones were sequenced by immunoSEQ multiplex PCR, and TCRdb holds only the in-frame ones, with some missing. This table holds 43,000 or so clones, just under 95% found once. Described treatment: preoperative locoregional IRX-2 cytokine immunotherapy. The sequenced sample was tumor tissue, obtained after IRX-2 immunotherapy. The receptors derive from a human donor with breast cancer.

The J gene is TRBJ2-3, the V gene TRBV2; D gene unclear. V dropped 5 bases and J dropped 2 bases, with 17 bases sitting between them. In germline, CDR1 is SNHLY, CDR2 FYNNEI. The CDR3 length is 16 residues. CDR3 coding DNA: TGTGCCAGCAGTCTGCGAGTTAGGCGGTTCACAGATACGCAGTATTTT. It encodes CASSLRVRRFTDTQYF.

The chain carries TRBV4-3 and TRBJ1-2; possible D gene TRBD1, 6 bases. V lost 5 bases and J 5 bases, leaving 12 bases between the germline ends. The germline gives CDR1 LGHNA, CDR2 YSLEER. This CDR3 spans 13 amino acids. CDR3 nucleotides: TGCGCCAGCAGCTTAGGACAGAGTTATGGCTACACCTTC. Protein sequence: CASSLGQSYGYTF.

The chain joins TRBV5-1 to TRBJ2-7; a possible D gene is TRBD2 (7 bases). The CDR3 loop spans 11 amino acids. Trimming removed 6 bases from V and 6 bases from J, with 10 bases in between. From germline, CDR1 is SGHRS and CDR2 YFSETQ. The chain's CDR3 is CASTAGAEQYF. For the CDR3, the DNA is TGCGCCAGCACTGCGGGGGCCGAGCAGTACTTC.

Concerning this clone itself: This sample includes further DNA sequences coding for the same CDR3. The chain uses TRBV5-4 and TRBJ1-4, with TRBD1 matching over 8 bases. The junction had 4 bases not matched to a gene; V was cut back by 5 bases and J by 4 bases. Germline V gene sequence: CDR1 SGHNT, CDR2 YYREEE (reference sequence). The CDR3 consists of 14 residues. The CDR3 loop reads CASSLDRGNEKLFF. For the CDR3, the DNA is TGTGCCAGCAGTCTAGACAGGGGTAATGAAAAACTGTTTTTT.

This clone was detected only once. DNA for the CDR3: TGCGCCAGCAGCTTGGGGCGAAACACTGAAGCTTTCTTT. It is translated as CASSLGRNTEAFF. V usage is TRBV5-1 and J usage is TRBJ1-1, with unresolved D. The V gene lost 0 bases and the J gene lost 2 bases, with 5 bases spanning the gap. The CDR3 length is 13 residues. Germline CDR1 is SGHRS and CDR2 is YFSETQ.

The gene calls are TRBV7-2 and TRBJ2-7, with 10 bases identical to TRBD2. This CDR3 has 16 amino acids. Germline CDR1 SGHTA, CDR2 FQGNSA. Trimming took 5 bases from V and 6 from J; bases not matched to a gene: 13. The CDR3 nucleotides are TGTGCCAGCAGCCCCATTAATCTAGCGGGAGTCGGCGAGCAGTACTTC. It specifies CASSPINLAGVGEQYF.

Written as DNA, the CDR3 is TGTGCCAGCAGCCGGGACATACGCTATGGCTACACCTTC. This encodes CASSRDIRYGYTF. V and J are TRBV6-6 and TRBJ1-2, with D possibly TRBD1 on 6 matching bases. From germline, CDR1 is MNHNY and CDR2 SVGAGI (reference sequence). This CDR3 has 13 residues. V lost 6 bases to trimming and J lost 4 bases, with 12 bases between them.

This clone was detected only once. V and J are TRBV9 and TRBJ1-1; the D is unclear. Germline V gene sequence: CDR1 SGDLS, CDR2 YYNGEE. The CDR3 runs 16 residues. V was pared by 1 base and J by 0 bases, with 13 bases between. In DNA form, the CDR3 reads TGTGCCAGCAGCGTAACCCCCAGGTTCATGAACACTGAAGCTTTCTTT. Residues: CASSVTPRFMNTEAFF. Full variable domain (outside the CDR3, taken from reference TRBV9 and TRBJ1-1): DSGVTQTPKHLITATGQRVTLRCSPRSGDLSVYWYQQSLDQGLQFLIQYYNGEERAKGNILERFSAQQFPDLHSELNLSSLELGDSALYFCASSVTPRFMNTEAFFGQGTRLTVV.

The chain joins TRBV9 to TRBJ1-5, with D possibly TRBD1 on 5 matching bases. Germline V gives CDR1 SGDLS, CDR2 YYNGEE. The CDR3 covers 15 residues. Trimming removed 4 bases at V and 0 bases at J, with 11 bases between. DNA for the CDR3: TGTGCCAGCAGCCCCGGGGGGTCTAGCAATCAGCCCCAGCATTTT. Translated, it gives CASSPGGSSNQPQHF.

The rearrangement joins TRBV29-1 to TRBJ2-5; no clear D. Germline values: CDR1 SQVTM, CDR2 ANQGSEA. Trimming left V 4 bases short and J 5 bases short, with 14 bases between. This CDR3 region has 13 residues. The CDR3 sequence: CSVGSRVLETQYF. Written as DNA, the CDR3 is TGCAGCGTTGGGAGCCGGGTCCTGGAGACCCAGTACTTC.

The gene calls are TRBV7-9 and TRBJ2-2; maybe TRBD2 (5 bases). In germline, CDR1 is SEHNR, CDR2 FQNEAQ (reference sequence). V gave up 1 base and J gave up 5 bases, with 14 bases separating them. This CDR3 is 16 amino acids long. CDR3 loop: CASSLGGPTRTGELFF. CDR3 bases: TGTGCCAGCAGCTTAGGAGGGCCTACACGGACCGGGGAGCTGTTTTTT.

The CDR3 protein is CASSSGQGVVPQHF. The CDR3, as DNA: TGTGCCAGCAGCTCCGGACAGGGGGTAGTGCCCCAGCATTTT. V is TRBV7-2 and J is TRBJ1-5; TRBD1 matches 10 bases. V trimming: 4 bases; J trimming: 9 bases; junction bases outside the gene matches: 6. The CDR3 length is 14 residues. Germline values: CDR1 SGHTA, CDR2 FQGNSA. Full variable domain (rest looked up from reference TRBV7-2 and TRBJ1-5): GAGVSQSPSNKVTEKGKDVELRCDPISGHTALYWYRQSLGQGLEFLIYFQGNSAPDKSGLPSDRFSAERTGGSVSTLTIQRTQQEDSAVYLCASSSGQGVVPQHFGDGTRLSIL.

This chain connects TRBV7-6 to TRBJ2-1; 7 bases are a match to TRBD1. The J segment lost 9 bases and the V segment lost 5 bases, leaving 7 bases of the junction unmatched. The CDR3 is 13 amino acids. Germline V CDR1 and CDR2: SGHVS, FNYEAQ. The CDR3 is CASSKGARVEQFF. CDR3 DNA: TGTGCCAGCAGCAAGGGGGCGCGGGTTGAGCAGTTCTTC. The full variable domain, with the rest looked up from reference TRBV7-6 and TRBJ2-1, is GAGVSQSPRYKVTKRGQDVALRCDPISGHVSLYWYRQALGQGPEFLTYFNYEAQQDKSGLPNDRFSAERPEGSISTLTIQRTEQRDSAMYRCASSKGARVEQFFGPGTRLTVL.

The chain joins TRBV28 to TRBJ1-1; no definite D call. V gave up 6 bases and J gave up 1 base, with 9 bases separating them. The CDR3 is 13 amino acids. Germline V gene lookup returns CDR1 MDHEN and CDR2 SYDVKM. CDR3 sequence: CASRGQQNTEAFF. The CDR3 DNA is TGTGCCAGCAGAGGGCAGCAGAACACTGAAGCTTTCTTT.

This clone appeared a single time. The rearrangement uses TRBV15 and TRBJ2-1; 12 bases align to TRBD2. Germline CDR1 is LNHNV and CDR2 is YYDKDF (reference sequence). After removal of 0 bases from V and 6 bases from J, the junction contained 9 bases not matched to a gene. This CDR3 comprises 18 residues. CDR3 residues: CATSRDRRRLAGVNEQFF. In DNA form, the CDR3 reads TGTGCCACCAGCAGAGATCGGCGGAGACTAGCGGGAGTCAATGAGCAGTTCTTC. The variable domain in full, completed from reference TRBV15 and TRBJ2-1, reads DAMVIQNPRYQVTQFGKPVTLSCSQTLNHNVMYWYQQKSSQAPKLLFHYYDKDFNNEADTPDNFQSRRPNTSFCFLDIRSPGLGDTAMYLCATSRDRRRLAGVNEQFFGPGTRLTVL.

The rearrangement uses TRBV7-8 and TRBJ1-1; D perhaps matches TRBD1 (5 bases). V gave up 4 bases and J gave up 1 base, with 10 bases separating them. Germline values: CDR1 SGHVS, CDR2 FQNEAQ. There are 14 residues in the CDR3. CDR3 coding DNA: TGTGCCAGCAGCTCCTCGGGACGGAACACTGAAGCTTTCTTT. Translating gives CASSSSGRNTEAFF.

The chain recombines TRBV5-6 with TRBJ2-7; D is unclear. CDR3 length: 13 amino acids. V was shortened by 4 bases and J by 2 bases, with 10 bases between the two germline ends. Germline lookup yields CDR1 SGHDT and CDR2 YYEEEE. The CDR3 coding sequence is TGTGCCAGCAGCAAACGGTACACCTACGAGCAGTACTTC. It encodes CASSKRYTYEQYF. Combining the CDR3 with reference TRBV5-6 and TRBJ2-7 gives the whole variable domain DAGVTQSPTHLIKTRGQQVTLRCSPKSGHDTVSWYQQALGQGPQFIFQYYEEEERQRGNFPDRFSGHQFPNYSSELNVNALLLGDSALYLCASSKRYTYEQYFGPGTRLTVT.

This clone was seen more than once but under ten times. This rearrangement joins TRBV4-2 to TRBJ1-1, with D unresolved. CDR3 length: 13 residues. Germline V lookup: CDR1 LGHNA, CDR2 YNFKEQ. V shed 6 bases and J shed 0 bases, with 8 bases lying between them. The CDR3 here is CASRRSLNTEAFF. CDR3 nucleotide sequence: TGTGCCAGCAGAAGGTCCTTGAACACTGAAGCTTTCTTT.

The J gene is TRBJ2-1, the V gene TRBV4-2, with 8 bases aligning to TRBD1. V lost 0 bases to trimming and J lost 7 bases; unmatched junction nucleotides: 5. Germline CDR1 and CDR2: LGHNA and YNFKEQ. This CDR3 contains 15 residues. CDR3 loop: CASSQDRGLRNEQFF. In DNA form, the CDR3 reads TGTGCCAGCAGCCAAGACAGGGGGCTTAGGAATGAGCAGTTCTTC.

The V gene is TRBV30, the J gene TRBJ2-3; TRBD2 might be the D (7 bases). Germline V gives CDR1 GTSNPN, CDR2 SVGIG (reference sequence). The ends were cut back, 2 bases at V and 2 bases at J, with 14 bases in the middle. CDR3 length: 15 residues. CDR3 region: CAWSLGAGATDTQYF. The CDR3 coding sequence is TGTGCCTGGAGTCTTGGGGCGGGGGCCACAGATACGCAGTATTTT.

CDR3 nucleotides: TGTGCCAGCAGCCTCCGGAACACCGGGGAGCTGTTTTTT. Its translation: CASSLRNTGELFF. The rearrangement links TRBV6-1 to TRBJ2-2; D is unresolved. The V gene's germline CDR1 is MNHNS and CDR2 SASEGT. Trimming stripped 6 bases from V and 1 base from J, with 6 bases between. The CDR3 runs to 13 residues.

V is TRBV11-3 and J is TRBJ2-5; 8 nucleotides align to TRBD1. With the DNA end fitting TRBJ2-7 better, the J assignment may be wrong. The CDR3 is 12 amino acids. Germline CDR1 SGHNT, CDR2 YENEEA. The CDR3 is CASSRTGTEQYF. The CDR3 DNA reads TGTGCCAGCAGTCGGACAGGGACCGAGCAGTACTTC.

This clone was recorded once. The V call is TRBV7-6, the J call TRBJ2-1; the D gene is possibly TRBD2 (5 bases). Germline V lookup: CDR1 SGHVS, CDR2 FNYEAQ. V lost 5 bases, J lost 2 bases, and 13 bases lay in between. This CDR3 has 15 amino acids. CDR3 sequence reads: CASSQSGQTYNEQFF. Here the CDR3 DNA reads TGTGCCAGCAGCCAAAGCGGTCAGACCTACAATGAGCAGTTCTTC.

V and J are TRBV7-2 and TRBJ2-3; 11 nucleotides align to TRBD2. Germline trimming cut 2 bases from V and 8 bases from J; bases unmatched to any gene: 9. CDR1 is SGHTA and CDR2 is FQGNSA in the germline V gene. The CDR3 is made up of 16 amino acids. CDR3 nucleotide sequence: TGTGCCAGCAGCTTATCGATAGCGGGGGGGGTAGGTACGCAGTATTTT. It is translated as CASSLSIAGGVGTQYF.

This chain connects TRBV7-8 to TRBJ2-3; D is unclear. V lost 3 bases to trimming and J lost 7 bases, with 14 bases between them. In germline, CDR1 is SGHVS, CDR2 FQNEAQ. The CDR3 sequence is 14 residues long. The CDR3 region is CASSLGKMRNTQYF. The CDR3 nucleotides are TGTGCCAGCAGCTTGGGGAAAATGCGGAATACGCAGTATTTT.

V gene TRBV7-9 combines with J gene TRBJ2-3; D gene unclear. V lost 4 bases, J lost 6 bases, and 17 bases lay in between. Germline-derived CDR1 and CDR2 are SEHNR and FQNEAQ (reference sequence). The CDR3 has 15 residues. Here the CDR3 reads CASSSKLEGRDTQYF. CDR3 nucleotides: TGTGCCAGCAGCTCGAAATTAGAAGGCAGGGATACGCAGTATTTT.

The J gene is TRBJ2-3, the V gene TRBV4-3; 9 bases are a match to TRBD2. J gave up 4 bases and V 5 bases, and 10 bases lay outside the gene matches. Germline V gene data show CDR1 as LGHNA and CDR2 as YSLEER. This CDR3 region has 16 residues. The CDR3: CASSANGGRAADTQYF. The CDR3 DNA is TGCGCCAGCAGCGCAAACGGCGGGAGGGCCGCAGATACGCAGTATTTT.